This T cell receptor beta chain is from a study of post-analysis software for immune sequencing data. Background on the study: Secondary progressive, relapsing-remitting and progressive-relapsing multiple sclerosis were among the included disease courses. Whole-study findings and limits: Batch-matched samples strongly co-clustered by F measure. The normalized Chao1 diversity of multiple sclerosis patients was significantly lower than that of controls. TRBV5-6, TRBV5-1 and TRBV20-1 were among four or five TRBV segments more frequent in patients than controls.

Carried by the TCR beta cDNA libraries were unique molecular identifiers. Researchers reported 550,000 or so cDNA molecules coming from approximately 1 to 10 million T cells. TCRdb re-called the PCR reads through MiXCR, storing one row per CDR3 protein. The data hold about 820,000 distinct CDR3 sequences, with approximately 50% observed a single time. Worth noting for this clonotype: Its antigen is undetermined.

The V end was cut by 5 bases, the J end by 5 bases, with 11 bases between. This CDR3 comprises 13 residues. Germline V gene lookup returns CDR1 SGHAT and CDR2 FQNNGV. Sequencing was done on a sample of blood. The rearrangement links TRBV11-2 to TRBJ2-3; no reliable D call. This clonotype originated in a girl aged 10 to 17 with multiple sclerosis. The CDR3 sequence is CASSHSPGDTQYF. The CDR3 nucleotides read TGTGCCAGCAGCCACAGCCCCGGAGATACGCAGTATTTT.